Described below is a single T cell receptor beta chain sequence and its context. The antigen this receptor binds is unknown. The record has no base qualities; no much larger clone is one base away. The junction shows trimming of 6 bases on V and 2 bases on J, and the gene matches do not reach 10 bases of it. Measured from the cysteine to the phenylalanine, the CDR3 is 17 residues long. The read is trimmed to its CDR3 DNA, 51 bases read in frame from base 1. For CDR1 and CDR2, the germline V gene lists SNHLY and FYNNEI. This specimen comes from a study of somatic mutations in cytotoxic T cells in rheumatoid arthritis (dated by TCRdb to about 2017). The study in broad terms: A FACSAria II or Sony SH800 was used to flow-sort some V beta antibody-stained T-cell populations at nearly 100% purity, and TCRB sequencing was also done on sorted V beta1+ cells. The study asked whether expanded CD8+ T-cell clones in newly diagnosed, untreated rheumatoid arthritis carry somatic mutations, and used TCRB deep sequencing to characterize clonality. A total of 55 to 75 rheumatoid arthritis patients and 15 to 20 healthy controls underwent TCRB deep sequencing. Median age was essentially the same in the patient group and the control group. The paper's findings and limits, for the study overall: In patients, CD8+ clonality rose with age (Spearman r of about 0.53), which was not the case in healthy controls. The finding that TRBV07 was slightly underrepresented in patients was left unadjusted for multiple comparisons. CD8+ T-cell clonality did not differ significantly between rheumatoid arthritis patients and age-matched healthy controls. The largest CD8+ clone made up more than 20% of CD8+ cells in about an eighth of the roughly 65 patients, and blood and synovial fluid shared several identical CD8+ TCRB sequences. The antigen targets of the expanded CD8+ clones were unknown, and absence from virus-specific databases did not rule out viral specificity.

TCRB CDR3 sequencing used the immunoSEQ assay on genomic DNA. Processing in the source paper ran as follows. Analyses were restricted to productive TCRB rearrangements. Clonality was calculated as a Shannon entropy-based productive clonality index, and a clone was defined by a unique TCRB CDR3 sequence. To calculate repertoire overlap between two samples, the template counts of each clone were considered relative to each sample's total templates. Flow cytometry-measured V-gene usage correlated with V-gene usage from TCRB sequencing, with a Spearman r of about 0.64. TCRdb carries this immuneACCESS record with in-frame sequences only. Its versions omit some clonotypes, under half of them owing to an unresolved V gene in the studies checked, with the rest unexplained. That table gives V, J and clone size, and the DNA gave D and trimming. The sample records tens of thousands of clones, 85% to 90% of which are singletons. The ten largest account for 15% to 20% of the sample.

The 20 or so healthy controls were blood donors whose buffy coats were used; they had a median age of around 59 years (range about 21-70), and less than 60% were female. CD4+ and CD8+ cells were isolated by positive magnetic bead selection on an AutoMACS, and purity was checked by flow cytometry. Peripheral blood mononuclear cells were isolated by Ficoll-Paque PLUS density gradient separation. DNA was extracted from CD4-enriched, CD8-enriched or PBMC samples with Nucleospin Tissue or Tissue XS kits and quantified with a Qubit 2.0 fluorometer. The TCR comes from a woman aged 45 to 65 in good health. The receptor chain draws on TRBV2 and TRBJ2-3; 11 central nucleotides agree with TRBD2. Source material: CD8+ T cells sorted from blood. Here the CDR3 is given as CASRTKLAGAITDTQYF. The DNA sequence is as follows: TGTGCCAGCAGGACCAAACTAGCGGGGGCCATCACAGATACGCAGTATTTT.